This T cell receptor beta chain stems from a study of response to subunit inactivated influenza vaccine. MiXCR, applied by TCRdb to the RT-PCR reads, yields one record per CDR3 protein. The data contain approximately 500,000 distinct CDR3 sequences, under 25% of them singletons. These same records also appear under a second study, on T cells expressing NK-cell markers. In that study: cDNA encoding TCR beta was synthesized via 5'RACE template switching incorporating UMIs. Sequencing of TCR beta repertoires drew on sorted CD3+CD56+NKG2C+, CD3+CD56+NKG2C- and CD3+CD56-NKG2C+ T cells. The share of CD8+ T cells held by dominant NKG2C+ clonotypes was 1.0-7.0% in roughly 6 donors. For a handful of donors, these clonotypes were likewise the leading ones in the CD3+CD56-NKG2C+ fraction. Clones of NKG2C+ T cells that had expanded were of unclear HCMV specificity.

The sequencing used CD4+ T cells sorted from PBMCs, collected about 11 days after vaccination. This receptor was obtained from a man aged 45 to 65 who received an inactivated influenza vaccine.

DNA for the CDR3: TGCAGTGCTAGTTCGACTAGCGGCAGCTCCTACAATGAGCAGTTCTTC. Translated, it gives CSASSTSGSSYNEQFF. This sequence joins TRBV20-1 and TRBJ2-1, with 9 bases lining up with TRBD2. V shed 3 bases, J shed 0 bases, and the junction held 6 bases outside the gene matches. The CDR3 sequence is 16 residues long. Germline V gene lookup returns CDR1 DFQATT and CDR2 SNEGSKA (reference sequence).